This T cell receptor beta chain was recorded in a study of T cells in Graves' hyperthyroidism and ophthalmopathy. Study at large: Prior to any treatment, at the point of initial diagnosis, peripheral blood was collected. Study-wide results and limits: Ophthalmopathy cases were set apart from stable hyperthyroidism by a 13 V-J model. Among thyroid clonotypes expanded above 0.001, most also appeared in blood.

Researchers amplified the TCR beta CDR3 regions from RNA transcripts. First-round RT-PCR targeting the TCR CDR3 was performed with the HTBI primer set. TCRdb reanalysed the multiplex PCR reads using MiXCR and keeps one entry per CDR3 protein. Altogether about half a million distinct CDR3 sequences are present, less than 25% being singletons, with the ten largest covering 26%. In its sample, this clonotype was seen many times. The antigen is unknown. Germline CDR1 is SQVTM and CDR2 is ANQGSEA. V lost 4 bases and J lost 1; bases outside the gene matches: 6. The CDR3 runs to 14 residues. Hyperthyroidism patients were newly diagnosed, had disease duration under 2 months, and were aged 18 to 65 years.

The chain carries TRBV29-1 and TRBJ1-1; TRBD1 matches at 7 bases. The receptor was isolated from a young man with Graves' hyperthyroidism. What was sequenced was blood. The CDR3 sequence is CSVVDGQANTEAFF. DNA for the CDR3: TGCAGCGTTGTTGATGGACAGGCGAACACTGAAGCTTTCTTT.